One and the same sample provided the 28 T cell receptor beta chains below, sequenced in a study of T-cell reconstitution after alpha-beta-depleted transplantation in children. Unique molecular identifiers tagged the TCRbeta library. One entry per CDR3 protein, called by TCRdb with MiXCR from the PCR reads. The sample has fewer than 750,000 distinct CDR3 sequences; 23% are singletons. The sample consisted of PBMCs, mostly from graft donor cells, taken 360 days after TCRalphabeta/CD19-depleted stem cell transplant. The source is a boy less than two years old who had a stem cell transplant for acute myeloid leukemia, so the T cells may come from the graft donor.

The CDR3 spells CASSRDPRDQPQHF. The CDR3 nucleotides read TGTGCCAGCAGCCGGGACCCTAGGGATCAGCCCCAGCATTTT. The rearrangement joins TRBV12-3 or TRBV12-4 to TRBJ1-5, with D perhaps TRBD1 (5 bases). V was pared by 6 bases and J by 5 bases, with 14 bases between. This CDR3 contains 14 residues.

Only a few counts were recorded for this clonotype. This chain links TRBV6-5 with TRBJ2-7, with 7 bases that match TRBD1. CDR3 length equals 16 residues. Germline V CDR1 and CDR2: MNHEY, SVGAGI. V lost 0 bases, J lost 2 bases, and 7 bases stayed unmatched. The CDR3 DNA sequence: TGTGCCAGCAGTTACTCGTCCGACAGGGTTACCTACGAGCAGTACTTC. It codes for CASSYSSDRVTYEQYF.

This clonotype was seen ten or more times. The J gene is TRBJ2-5, the V gene TRBV7-2; TRBD2 is a possible D gene (5 bases). The CDR3 totals 15 residues. CDR1 SGHTA and CDR2 FQGNSA come from the germline V gene. The V end was cut by 8 bases, the J end by 1 base, with 17 bases between. The CDR3 reads CASVGRGLGQETQYF. DNA of the CDR3: TGTGCCAGCGTAGGACGAGGGTTGGGCCAAGAGACCCAGTACTTC.

To note about this clonotype: The junction departs from the called germline gene at one end, perhaps through a read error. V usage is TRBV6-1 and J usage is TRBJ2-6; D call uncertain. The CDR3 is 18 residues long. CDR1 and CDR2 (germline): MNHNS, SASEGT. The chain's CDR3 is CTSSLRRIRFSGANVLTF. The CDR3, as DNA: TGTACCAGCAGCCTTCGGCGAATTCGGTTCTCTGGGGCCAACGTCCTGACTTTC.

This clonotype was observed many times. The rearrangement links TRBV15 to TRBJ1-2; TRBD1 aligns across 7 bases. The V segment lost 3 bases and the J segment 8 bases; nucleotides outside the gene matches: 6. The CDR3 runs to 13 residues. The germline gives CDR1 LNHNV, CDR2 YYDKDF (reference sequence). The CDR3 DNA sequence: TGTGCCACCAGCAGGGGCCAGGGGGAGGGCTACACCTTC. This encodes CATSRGQGEGYTF.

The rearrangement uses TRBV4-3 and TRBJ2-1, with TRBD2 as a possible D gene (6 bases). V was trimmed by 1 base and J by 0 bases, leaving 16 bases between them. Per germline, CDR1 LGHNA and CDR2 YSLEER. This CDR3 comprises 18 residues. CDR3 loop: CASSQVVGGKSSYNEQFF. CDR3 nucleotides: TGCGCCAGCAGCCAAGTAGTCGGGGGAAAGTCCTCCTACAATGAGCAGTTCTTC.

A word on this clonotype: A junction boundary mismatches the germline segment, possibly from a read error. The J gene is TRBJ2-3, the V gene TRBV20-1; TRBD1 agrees at 7 bases. The CDR3 contains 15 residues. CDR1 is DFQATT, CDR2 SNEGSKA, per germline (reference sequence). CDR3 amino acids: CSARDRVPPTDTQYF. In nucleotides, the CDR3 is TGCAGTGCGAGAGACAGGGTCCCCCCCACAGATACGCAGTATTTT.

This rearrangement joins TRBV25-1 to TRBJ2-7; a weak D match, TRBD1 (6 bases). CDR1 is MGHDK and CDR2 is SYGVNS in the germline V gene. The CDR3 spans 15 residues. Trimming left V 1 base short and J 2 bases short, with 12 bases between. CDR3 bases: TGTGCCAGCAGTGAATTTGAGACAGGACCCTACGAGCAGTACTTC. Translation gives CASSEFETGPYEQYF.

This clonotype was detected ten times or more. CDR3 residues: CASTSSGGGNEQFF. The CDR3 nucleotides read TGTGCCAGCACCTCTAGCGGGGGGGGCAATGAGCAGTTCTTC. The J gene is TRBJ2-1, the V gene TRBV12-3 or TRBV12-4, with 12 bases fitting TRBD2. The CDR3 sequence is 14 residues long. Trimming removed 7 bases from V and 6 bases from J; junction bases left unmatched: 4.

This clonotype was detected many times. V gene TRBV5-1 combines with J gene TRBJ1-2; 7 nucleotides match TRBD1. The CDR3 loop spans 15 amino acids. V was clipped by 0 bases and J by 8 bases; unmatched bases: 10. Germline assignment: CDR1 SGHRS and CDR2 YFSETQ. CDR3 nucleotide sequence: TGCGCCAGCAGCTTGGATCCCGGGACAGCGCAAGGCTACACCTTC. Amino acid sequence: CASSLDPGTAQGYTF.

This clonotype came up a few times. V gene TRBV20-1 combines with J gene TRBJ1-6; no clear D. V was shortened by 3 bases and J by 4 bases, with 7 bases between the two germline ends. This CDR3 is built from 13 residues. CDR1 and CDR2 (germline): DFQATT, SNEGSKA (reference sequence). CDR3 sequence: CSASRDYNSPLHF. CDR3 DNA: TGCAGTGCTAGCCGGGATTATAATTCACCCCTCCACTTT.

The chain couples TRBV29-1 to TRBJ1-5, with D tentatively TRBD1 (5 bases). Per the germline V gene, CDR1 is SQVTM and CDR2 is ANQGSEA. V lost 4 bases and J lost 9, with 13 bases in between. The CDR3 is made up of 12 amino acids. The CDR3: CSVAGVSGPQHF. CDR3 in DNA: TGCAGCGTTGCGGGGGTGTCTGGGCCCCAGCATTTT.

The sample holds many counts of this clonotype. The chain has TRBV7-2 and TRBJ1-5; D is perhaps TRBD1 (5 bases). CDR1 is SGHTA, CDR2 FQGNSA, per germline. The CDR3 is 16 residues long. Trimming shortened V by 0 bases and J by 1 base, and 10 bases separated the two germline ends. The CDR3 nucleotides read TGTGCCAGCAGCTTAGCGGGGGGACGGAGCAATCAGCCCCAGCATTTT. The encoded protein is CASSLAGGRSNQPQHF.

This clonotype appeared a single time. This may arise from a read error, as a much more abundant clone is one base away. The chain employs TRBV6-6 and TRBJ1-1; D not resolved. V lost 4 bases to trimming and J lost 4 bases, with 10 bases between them. CDR1 MNHNY and CDR2 SVGAGI come from the germline V gene (reference sequence). The CDR3 loop spans 13 amino acids. The CDR3: CASSFLMGTEAFF. DNA for the CDR3: TGTGCCAGCAGTTTCCTCATGGGCACTGAAGCTTTCTTT.

This clonotype was seen only a few times. The genes are TRBV29-1 and TRBJ1-1, with 8 nucleotides matching TRBD1. Looked up from germline, CDR1 is SQVTM and CDR2 is ANQGSEA. Trimming removed 3 bases from V and 2 bases from J; junction bases left unmatched: 8. This CDR3 is built from 15 residues. CDR3 region: CSVDPQGAYNTEAFF. In DNA form, the CDR3 reads TGCAGCGTTGACCCTCAGGGGGCATACAACACTGAAGCTTTCTTT.

V usage is TRBV28 and J usage is TRBJ2-5, with 10 bases identical to TRBD1. The CDR3 length is 13 residues. Trimming at V came to 6 bases and at J to 4 bases, leaving 2 bases not matched to a gene. Looked up from germline, CDR1 is MDHEN and CDR2 is SYDVKM. As DNA, the CDR3 is TGTGCCAGCAGGGACAGGGGGGGAGAGACCCAGTACTTC. This translates into CASRDRGGETQYF.

This clonotype showed up many times. The V and J genes are TRBV12-3 or TRBV12-4 and TRBJ2-3; D is undetermined. The CDR3 is 12 residues long. Between the trimmed V and J ends, which lost 2 bases and 4 bases, there was a span of 4 bases. This chain's CDR3 is CASSLRADTQYF. The CDR3 DNA is TGTGCCAGCAGTTTACGAGCAGATACGCAGTATTTT.

This clonotype was detected many times. The chain carries TRBV7-2 and TRBJ2-5, with D possibly being TRBD2 (6 bases). The germline V gene has CDR1 SGHTA and CDR2 FQGNSA. V was cut by 1 base and J by 5 bases, with 17 bases left in between. The length of the CDR3 is 16 residues. CDR3 DNA: TGTGCCAGCAGCTTAGGGTCGGGACTTAGTGTGGAGACCCAGTACTTC. As protein: CASSLGSGLSVETQYF.

Ten or more counts support this clonotype. This rearrangement joins TRBV29-1 to TRBJ2-5; D unclear. In germline, CDR1 is SQVTM, CDR2 ANQGSEA. The CDR3 extends over 12 amino acids. The V and J ends lost 3 bases and 4 bases respectively, with 9 bases between them. CDR3 sequence: CSVDGVGETQYF. DNA for the CDR3: TGCAGCGTTGATGGGGTCGGAGAGACCCAGTACTTC. Full variable domain (remainder filled in from reference TRBV29-1 and TRBJ2-5): SAVISQKPSRDICQRGTSLTIQCQVDSQVTMMFWYRQQPGQSLTLIATANQGSEATYESGFVIDKFPISRPNLTFSTLTVSNMSPEDSSIYLCSVDGVGETQYFGPGTRLLVL.

A few counts support this clonotype. This CDR3 reads CASSYESDREAFF. The DNA of the CDR3 is TGTGCCAGCAGTTACGAATCGGACAGGGAAGCTTTCTTT. The chain joins TRBV6-5 to TRBJ1-1; 7 bases align to TRBD1. The CDR3 covers 13 residues. Germline trimming cut 2 bases from V and 8 bases from J; bases unmatched to any gene: 5. From germline, CDR1 is MNHEY and CDR2 SVGAGI.

The chain has TRBV27 and TRBJ2-7, with 8 positions matching TRBD1. V shed 3 bases and J 5 bases; nucleotides not matched to a gene: 3. Per the germline V gene, CDR1 is MNHEY and CDR2 is SMNVEV (reference sequence). This CDR3 comprises 13 residues. CDR3 nucleotides: TGTGCCAGCAGTTTTTACAGGGGGAACGAGCAGTACTTC. Amino acid sequence: CASSFYRGNEQYF.

This clonotype was counted at least ten times. This rearrangement joins TRBV5-5 to TRBJ2-7, with a tentative D call TRBD2 (6 bases). V was cut by 0 bases and J by 4 bases, with 17 bases left in between. CDR3 length equals 16 residues. CDR1 and CDR2 (germline): SGHKS, YYEKEE (reference sequence). CDR3 nucleotides: TGTGCCAGCAGCTTGGCGGCAGGATCGGGGGTTTACGAGCAGTACGTC. Its protein is CASSLAAGSGVYEQYV.

CDR3 bases: TGTGCCAGCAGCAGGAGACTAGCGGGGTACACAGATACGCAGTATTTT. This translates into CASSRRLAGYTDTQYF. The chain combines TRBV5-6 with TRBJ2-3, with 11 nucleotides matching TRBD2. Trimming at V came to 4 bases and at J to 2 bases, leaving 6 bases not matched to a gene. The CDR3 sequence is 16 residues long. Germline V gene sequence: CDR1 SGHDT, CDR2 YYEEEE.

The chain combines TRBV10-3 with TRBJ2-1; D gene uncertain. The CDR3 is 13 residues long. V was trimmed by 3 bases and J by 8 bases, leaving 11 bases between them. Germline V gene sequence: CDR1 ENHRY, CDR2 SYGVKD. This chain's CDR3 is CAISDWTVYEQFF. The CDR3 nucleotides are TGTGCCATCAGTGACTGGACCGTGTATGAGCAGTTCTTC.

The CDR3 reads CSASRTGRAGEQFF. The CDR3 DNA reads as TGCAGTGCTAGTAGAACAGGGAGGGCTGGAGAGCAGTTCTTC. The V and J genes are TRBV20-1 and TRBJ2-1; D might be TRBD2 (7 bases). The V and J ends lost 3 bases and 10 bases respectively, with 19 bases between them. Germline V gives CDR1 DFQATT, CDR2 SNEGSKA (reference sequence). The CDR3 loop spans 14 amino acids.

This clonotype came up a few times. This chain joins TRBV7-2 and TRBJ2-7; 12 positions agree with TRBD2. The CDR3 length is 15 residues. CDR1 SGHTA and CDR2 FQGNSA come from the germline V gene. J gave up 6 bases and V 3 bases, and 6 bases lay outside the gene matches. The CDR3 reads CASSFSSGGGGEQYF. CDR3 nucleotides: TGTGCCAGCAGCTTTTCTAGCGGGGGGGGCGGCGAGCAGTACTTC.

This clonotype was seen ten or more times. The J gene is TRBJ2-5, the V gene TRBV28; D is undetermined. This CDR3 contains 13 residues. Germline V gives CDR1 MDHEN, CDR2 SYDVKM. The V end lost 2 bases, the J end lost 1 base, and 5 bases lay between the germline ends. CDR3 amino acids: CASSLASQETQYF. DNA for the CDR3: TGTGCCAGCAGTTTAGCTAGCCAAGAGACCCAGTACTTC.

Only a few counts were recorded for this clonotype. This chain uses TRBV20-1 with TRBJ1-1; 8 positions match TRBD1. This CDR3 region has 15 residues. Germline trimming cut 3 bases from V and 3 bases from J; bases unmatched to any gene: 9. Germline V gene lookup returns CDR1 DFQATT and CDR2 SNEGSKA (reference sequence). CDR3 nucleotides: TGCAGTGCTAGCGCGCTTCAGACAGGGGACACTGAAGCTTTCTTT. As protein: CSASALQTGDTEAFF.